The rows below give T cell receptor beta chains drawn from one sample of a study of molecular identifiers for immune sequencing clone quantification. TCRdb analysed the PCR reads with MiXCR anew, one entry per CDR3 protein. The sample lists about 320,000 distinct CDR3 sequences, about 23% seen once, with about 0.74% in the top ten. Material: naive CD8+ T cells from blood, with Jurkat cell RNA spiked in. The receptors were gathered from a human donor in good health. Some libraries in this study had Jurkat cell RNA spiked in. Each CDR3 is given with its conserved first and last residue. D genes are given only for firm matches. Clone size is given for some rows only: seen once, a few or many times, or a class if the clone is expanded.

V,D,J,size,DNA,CDR3
TRBV5-6,NA,TRBJ2-5,many,TGTGCCAGCAGCTACGGGACATACCAAGAGACCCAGTACTTC,CASSYGTYQETQYF
TRBV11-2,NA,TRBJ2-3,few,TGTGCCAGCAGCTTAACCATCCCCCCCACAGATACGCAGTATTTT,CASSLTIPPTDTQYF
TRBV27,NA,TRBJ2-7,few,TGTGCCAGCAGCTCATACCGCTACGAGCAGTACTTC,CASSSYRYEQYF
TRBV10-3,NA,TRBJ2-3,few,TGTGCCATCAGTGAGTCTACAGATACGCAGTATTTT,CAISESTDTQYF
TRBV7-9,NA,TRBJ2-5,few,TGTGCCAGCAGTCAACCGGAGCGGGAGACCCAGTACTTC,CASSQPERETQYF
TRBV14,NA,TRBJ2-3,many,TGTGCCAGCAGCCAAGGGGACGGGGCAAGCACAGATACGCAGTATTTT,CASSQGDGASTDTQYF
TRBV28,NA,TRBJ2-7,many,TGTGCCAGCAGTCACAACAGGGGACTGAACTCCTACGAGCAGTACTTC,CASSHNRGLNSYEQYF
TRBV27,NA,TRBJ2-7,few,TGTGCCAGCAGTTTTTCAGGGTTGTCCTACGAGCAGTACTTC,CASSFSGLSYEQYF
TRBV6-5,NA,TRBJ1-1,few,TGTGCCAGCAGCACGCGGGTTTACACTGAAGCTTTCTTT,CASSTRVYTEAFF
TRBV7-6,NA,TRBJ1-4,few,TGTGCCAGCAGCTTAGAAGGGACAAGAGTTGAAAAACTGTTTTTT,CASSLEGTRVEKLFF
TRBV6-5,NA,TRBJ2-3,NA,TGTGCCAGCAGAAACATCACAGATACGCAGTATTTT,CASRNITDTQYF
TRBV7-6,NA,TRBJ2-3,NA,TGTGCCAGCAGCTTAGTTGGGGACCGCCCGGATACGCAGGATTTT,CASSLVGDRPDTQDF
TRBV28,TRBD1,TRBJ2-5,NA,TGTGCCAGCAGTAGCCCCACCACGGGACAGAATTTTCAAGAGACCCAGTACTTC,CASSSPTTGQNFQETQYF
TRBV4-1,TRBD2,TRBJ2-1,few,TGCGCCAGCAGCCAGTATGCCGGGACTAGCATCGATGAGCAGTTCTTC,CASSQYAGTSIDEQFF
TRBV20-1,NA,TRBJ1-1,NA,TGCAGTGCTATCGCAGTTTCGACTGAAGCTTCCTTT,CSAIAVSTEASF
TRBV14,NA,TRBJ2-3,many,TGTGCCAGCAGCTTACTCAGCGGAACAGATACGCAGTATTTT,CASSLLSGTDTQYF
TRBV11-2,TRBD2,TRBJ2-3,few,TGTGCCAGCAGCTTAGGAGCGGGGGGGGCAGATACGCAGTATTTT,CASSLGAGGADTQYF
TRBV27,NA,TRBJ2-5,NA,TGTGCCGGCAGTTCAAACCTTTGGTCCCTCGAGGAGACCCAGTACTTC,CAGSSNLWSLEETQYF
TRBV19,TRBD2,TRBJ2-2,NA,TGTGCCAGTAGTATATTCTACGCTGGGGGGACTAGCGAGCACACCGGGGAGCTGTTTTTT,CASSIFYAGGTSEHTGELFF
TRBV6-2/TRBV6-3,TRBD2,TRBJ2-3,NA,TGTGCCAGCAGATCAGCGGGAGAGATCACAGATACGCAGTATTTT,CASRSAGEITDTQYF
TRBV19,NA,TRBJ2-3,many,TGTGCCAGTAGTATAGGACAAGTCACAGATACGCAGTATTTT,CASSIGQVTDTQYF
TRBV30,NA,TRBJ1-1,few,TGTGCCTGGAGCGTAATTCAGGGGATGGCTGAAGCTTTCTTT,CAWSVIQGMAEAFF
TRBV7-6,TRBD2,TRBJ2-1,many,TGTGCCAGCAGCTTAGAGGGACTAGCGGAGAATGAGCAGTTCTTC,CASSLEGLAENEQFF